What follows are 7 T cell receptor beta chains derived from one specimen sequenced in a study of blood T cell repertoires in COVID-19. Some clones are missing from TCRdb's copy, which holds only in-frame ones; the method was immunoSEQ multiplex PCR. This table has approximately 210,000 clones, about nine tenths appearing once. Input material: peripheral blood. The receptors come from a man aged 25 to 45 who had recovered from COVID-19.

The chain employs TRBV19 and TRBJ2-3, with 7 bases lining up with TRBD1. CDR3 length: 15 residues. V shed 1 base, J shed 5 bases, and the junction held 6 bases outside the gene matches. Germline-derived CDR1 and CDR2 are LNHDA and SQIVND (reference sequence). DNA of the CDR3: TGTGCCAGTAGTATAGTATCTGCAGGGGGAGATACGCAGTATTTT. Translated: CASSIVSAGGDTQYF.

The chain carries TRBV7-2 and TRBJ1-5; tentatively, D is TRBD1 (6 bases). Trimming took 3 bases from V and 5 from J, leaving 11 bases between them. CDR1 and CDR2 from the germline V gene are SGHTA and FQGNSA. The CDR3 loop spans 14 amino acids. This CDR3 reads CASSLGGAYQPQHF. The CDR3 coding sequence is TGTGCCAGCAGCTTGGGGGGGGCCTATCAGCCCCAGCATTTT.

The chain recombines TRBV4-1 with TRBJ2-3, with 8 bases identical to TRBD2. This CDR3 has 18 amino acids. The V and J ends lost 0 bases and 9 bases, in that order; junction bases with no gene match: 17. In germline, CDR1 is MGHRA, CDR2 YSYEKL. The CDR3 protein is CASSQDSFGGGLRGTQYF. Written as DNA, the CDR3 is TGCGCCAGCAGCCAAGATTCCTTTGGCGGGGGGCTCCGGGGCACGCAGTATTTT.

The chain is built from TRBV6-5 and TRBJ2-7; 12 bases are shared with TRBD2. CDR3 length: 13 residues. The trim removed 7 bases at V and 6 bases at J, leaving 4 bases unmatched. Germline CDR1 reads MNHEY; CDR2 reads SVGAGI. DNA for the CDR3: TGTGCCAGCATCTCTAGCGGGGGGGGCGAGCAGTACTTC. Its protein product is CASISSGGGEQYF.

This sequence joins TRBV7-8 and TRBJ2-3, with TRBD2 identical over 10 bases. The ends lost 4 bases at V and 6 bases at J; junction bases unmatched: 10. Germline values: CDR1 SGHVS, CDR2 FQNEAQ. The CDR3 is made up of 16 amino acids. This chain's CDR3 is CASSYERGGHPDTQYF. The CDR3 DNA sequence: TGTGCCAGCAGCTACGAGCGGGGGGGGCACCCGGATACGCAGTATTTT. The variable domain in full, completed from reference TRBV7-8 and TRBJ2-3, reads GAGVSQSPRYKVAKRGQDVALRCDPISGHVSLFWYQQALGQGPEFLTYFQNEAQLDKSGLPSDRFFAERPEGSVSTLKIQRTQQEDSAVYLCASSYERGGHPDTQYFGPGTRLTVL.

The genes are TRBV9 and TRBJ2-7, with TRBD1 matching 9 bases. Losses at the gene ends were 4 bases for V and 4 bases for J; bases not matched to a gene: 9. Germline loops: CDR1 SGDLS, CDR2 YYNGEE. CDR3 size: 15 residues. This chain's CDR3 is CASSPRDRAGYEQYF. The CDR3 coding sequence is TGTGCCAGCAGCCCCCGGGACAGGGCGGGTTACGAGCAGTACTTC.

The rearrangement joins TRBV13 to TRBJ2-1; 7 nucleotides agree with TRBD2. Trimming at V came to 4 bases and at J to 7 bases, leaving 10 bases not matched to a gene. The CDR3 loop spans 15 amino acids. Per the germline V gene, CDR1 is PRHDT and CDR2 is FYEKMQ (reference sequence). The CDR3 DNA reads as TGTGCCAGCAGCTCCCGAGGACTAGGTGAGAATGAGCAGTTCTTC. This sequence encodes CASSSRGLGENEQFF.